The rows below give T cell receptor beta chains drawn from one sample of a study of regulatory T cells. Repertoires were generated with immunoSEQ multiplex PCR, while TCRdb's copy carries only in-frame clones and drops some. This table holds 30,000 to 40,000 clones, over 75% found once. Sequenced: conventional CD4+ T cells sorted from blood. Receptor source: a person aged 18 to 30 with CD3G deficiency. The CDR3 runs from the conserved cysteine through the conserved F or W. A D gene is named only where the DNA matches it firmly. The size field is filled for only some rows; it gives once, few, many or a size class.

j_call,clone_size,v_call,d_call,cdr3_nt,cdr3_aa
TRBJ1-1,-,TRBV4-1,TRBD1,TGCGCCAGCAGCCAAGTAGAGACAGGGGGCGAACGTGAAGCTTTCTTT,CASSQVETGGEREAFF
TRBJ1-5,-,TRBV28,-,TGTGCCAGCAGTCGTCCGGGGGGCGCGGTTCAGCCCCAGCATTTT,CASSRPGGAVQPQHF
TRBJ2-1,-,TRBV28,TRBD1,TGTGCCAGCAGTTTCCCTGCCGCGACAGGGACCTCCTACAATGAGCAGTTCTTC,CASSFPAATGTSYNEQFF
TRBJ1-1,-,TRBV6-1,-,TGTGCCAGCAGTGAATCACTGAACACTGAAGCTTTCTTT,CASSESLNTEAFF
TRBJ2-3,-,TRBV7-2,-,TGTGCCAGCAGCTTAGACCCAGCAGATACGCAGTATTTT,CASSLDPADTQYF
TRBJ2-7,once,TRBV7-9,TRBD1,TGTGCCAGCAGCTTGGACAGGGGGCGCAAGCAGTACTTC,CASSLDRGRKQYF
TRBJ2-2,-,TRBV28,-,TGTGCCAGCTCCCGACTCTCGAACACCGGGGAGCTGTTTTTT,CASSRLSNTGELFF
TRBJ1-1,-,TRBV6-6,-,TGTGCCAGCAAGAGGGGAGAGACTGAAGCTTTCTTT,CASKRGETEAFF
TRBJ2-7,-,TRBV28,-,TGTGCCAGCAGACCGGGTCCTGCCAGCGAGCAGTACTTC,CASRPGPASEQYF
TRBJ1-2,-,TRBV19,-,TGTGCCAGTAGTCGGACGGTTAACTATGGCTACACCTTC,CASSRTVNYGYTF
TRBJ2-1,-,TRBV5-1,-,TGCGCCAGCAGCTTATCGATAGCGACCTACAATGAGCAGTTCTTC,CASSLSIATYNEQFF
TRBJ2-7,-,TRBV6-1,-,TGTGCCAGCACCGGGACTTCCTCCTACGAGCAGTACTTC,CASTGTSSYEQYF
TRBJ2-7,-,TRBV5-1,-,TGCGCCAGCAGCTTAGACGGCTACGAGCAGTACTTC,CASSLDGYEQYF
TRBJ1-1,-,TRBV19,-,TGTGCCAGTAGTTCGAATTGGAACACTGAAGCTTTCTTT,CASSSNWNTEAFF
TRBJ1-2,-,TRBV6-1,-,TGTGCCAGCAGTGAAGGATTCTATGGCTACACCTTC,CASSEGFYGYTF
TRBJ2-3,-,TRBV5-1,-,TGCGCCAGCTCCGAGGGTGGAGATACGCAGTATTTT,CASSEGGDTQYF
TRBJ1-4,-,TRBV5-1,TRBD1,TGCGCCAGCAGCTCGACGGGACAGACTAATGAAAAACTGTTTTTT,CASSSTGQTNEKLFF
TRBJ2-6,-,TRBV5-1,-,TGCGCCAGCAGCTTTAGCTCTGGGGCCAACGTCCTGACTTTC,CASSFSSGANVLTF
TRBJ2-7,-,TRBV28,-,TGTGCCAGCAGTGGGATTTACTACGAGCAGTACTTC,CASSGIYYEQYF
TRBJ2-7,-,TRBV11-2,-,TGTGCCAGCAGCTCCGACAGCGCGGAGCAGTACTTC,CASSSDSAEQYF
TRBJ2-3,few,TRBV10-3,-,TGTGCCATCAATACCGGGGGGCCCACAGATACGCAGTATTTT,CAINTGGPTDTQYF
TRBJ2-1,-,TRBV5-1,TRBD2,TGCGCCAGCAGCTTTGGAGGGACTAGCGGGAGCAGATACAATGAGCAGTTCTTC,CASSFGGTSGSRYNEQFF
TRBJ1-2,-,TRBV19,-,TGTGCCAGTAGTATAAAGGCCCACAACTATGGCTACACCTTC,CASSIKAHNYGYTF
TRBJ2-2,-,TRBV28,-,TGTGCCAGCAGTTTTTGGGGGTTGAACACCGGGGAGCTGTTTTTT,CASSFWGLNTGELFF
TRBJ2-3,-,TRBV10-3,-,TGTGCCATCAGTGTAGGGGAGCTGAATACGCAGTATTTT,CAISVGELNTQYF
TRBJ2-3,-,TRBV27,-,TGTGCCAGCAGTTTAGAGGATGGGGGCCCACTAGGCACAGATACGCAGTATTTT,CASSLEDGGPLGTDTQYF
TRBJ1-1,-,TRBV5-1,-,TGCGCCAGCAGCTTGGGCACAGGGTCGAACACTGAAGCTTTCTTT,CASSLGTGSNTEAFF
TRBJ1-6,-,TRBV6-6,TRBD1,TGTGCCAGCAGTTGGGGACAGGGGGATTCACCCCTCCACTTT,CASSWGQGDSPLHF
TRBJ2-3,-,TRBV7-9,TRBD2,TGTGCCAGCAGCTTATCTAGCGGGAGGGGCGATACGCAGTATTTT,CASSLSSGRGDTQYF
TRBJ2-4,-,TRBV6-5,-,TGTGCCAGCAGTTACCGGGACATAGCCAAAAACATTCAGTACTTC,CASSYRDIAKNIQYF
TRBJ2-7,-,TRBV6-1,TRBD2,TGTGCCAGCAGTACCGAACTAGCGAAAGGCTACGAGCAGTACTTC,CASSTELAKGYEQYF
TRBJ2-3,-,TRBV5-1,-,TGCGCCAGCAGCTTATCACTTATAGATACGCAGTATTTT,CASSLSLIDTQYF
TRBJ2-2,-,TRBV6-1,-,TGTGCCAGCAGAACAGGGTTCGGCACCGGGGAGCTGTTTTTT,CASRTGFGTGELFF
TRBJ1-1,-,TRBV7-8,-,TGTGCCAGCAGCTTAGGGGGCGGGAACACTGAAGCTTTCTTT,CASSLGGGNTEAFF
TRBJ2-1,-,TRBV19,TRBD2,TGTGCCAGTAGTACTGTGACTGGCGGGGGGCAGTTCTTC,CASSTVTGGGQFF
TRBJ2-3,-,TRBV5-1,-,TGCGCCAGCAGCTTGGACGGGAAGGGCACAGATACGCAGTATTTT,CASSLDGKGTDTQYF
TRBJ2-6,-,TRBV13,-,TGTGCCAGCAGCCCCGCGACTAGACTGTCTGGGGCCAACGTCCTGACTTTC,CASSPATRLSGANVLTF